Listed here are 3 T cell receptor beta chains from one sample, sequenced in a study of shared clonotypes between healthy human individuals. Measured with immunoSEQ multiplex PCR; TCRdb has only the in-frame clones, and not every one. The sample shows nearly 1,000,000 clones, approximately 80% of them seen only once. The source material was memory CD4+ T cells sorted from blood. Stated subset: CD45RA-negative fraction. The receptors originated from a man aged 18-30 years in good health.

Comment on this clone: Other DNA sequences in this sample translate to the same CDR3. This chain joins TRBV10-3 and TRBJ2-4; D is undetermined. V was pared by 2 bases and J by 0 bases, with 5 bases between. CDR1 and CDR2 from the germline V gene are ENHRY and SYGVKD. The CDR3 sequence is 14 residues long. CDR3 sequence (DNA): TGTGCCATCAGTGAGGCGCTAGCCAAAAACATTCAGTACTTC. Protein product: CAISEALAKNIQYF.

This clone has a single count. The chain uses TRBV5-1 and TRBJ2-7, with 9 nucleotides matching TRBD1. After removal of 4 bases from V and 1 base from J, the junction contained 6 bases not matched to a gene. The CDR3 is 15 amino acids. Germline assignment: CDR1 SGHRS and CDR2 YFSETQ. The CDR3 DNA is TGCGCCAGCAGCCCTGGGGACAGGGTATCCTACGAGCAGTACTTC. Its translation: CASSPGDRVSYEQYF.

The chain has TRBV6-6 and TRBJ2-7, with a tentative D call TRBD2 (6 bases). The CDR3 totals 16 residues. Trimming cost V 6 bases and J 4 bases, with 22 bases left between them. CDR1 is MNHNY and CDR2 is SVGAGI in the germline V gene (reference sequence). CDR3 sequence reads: CASSPQSGEWGYEQYF. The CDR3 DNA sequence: TGTGCCAGCAGCCCGCAGTCGGGGGAATGGGGGTACGAGCAGTACTTC.